The 27 T cell receptor beta chains below all came from one sample that was sequenced in a study of shared clonotypes between healthy human individuals. Sequencing used immunoSEQ multiplex PCR; TCRdb keeps in-frame clones, though not all of them. Seen here are hundreds of thousands of clones, roughly 96% observed once, and the top ten hold roughly 0.23%. As defined, naive CD8 cells were CD45RO-negative and positively selected for CCR7, with terminally differentiated effector memory CD45RA+ cells excluded. The specimen sequenced was naive CD8+ T cells sorted from blood. These receptor sequences come from a man younger than 45 in good health.

The chain employs TRBV14 and TRBJ1-5; 7 positions match TRBD1. The CDR3 has 14 amino acids. Looked up from germline, CDR1 is SGHDN and CDR2 is FVKESK. V dropped 4 bases and J dropped 6; count of bases not matched to a gene: 6. This chain's CDR3 is CASSLTGVRQPQHF. In nucleotides, the CDR3 is TGTGCCAGCAGCCTCACAGGGGTTCGTCAGCCCCAGCATTTT.

The chain joins TRBV6-1 to TRBJ2-3, with D hard to call. V lost 2 bases and J lost 2, with 11 bases in between. The V gene's germline CDR1 is MNHNS and CDR2 SASEGT. The CDR3 loop spans 15 amino acids. Here the CDR3 reads CASSEFWASTDTQYF. The CDR3 bases are TGTGCCAGCAGTGAATTCTGGGCCTCCACAGATACGCAGTATTTT.

The gene calls are TRBV7-9 and TRBJ2-1; 7 nucleotides agree with TRBD2. The CDR3 contains 15 residues. V was clipped by 3 bases and J by 3 bases; unmatched bases: 5. Germline V gene lookup returns CDR1 SEHNR and CDR2 FQNEAQ (reference sequence). This CDR3 is CASSFNGRLYNEQFF. CDR3 nucleotides: TGTGCCAGCAGCTTCAACGGGAGGCTCTACAATGAGCAGTTCTTC.

This chain links TRBV2 with TRBJ2-7; TRBD2 matches 7 bases. The V gene end was trimmed by 6 bases and the J gene end by 2 bases; junction bases not matched to a gene: 4. This CDR3 contains 13 residues. Germline V CDR1 and CDR2: SNHLY, FYNNEI. The CDR3 DNA sequence: TGTGCCAGCAGAACCGGGACTACCTACGAGCAGTACTTC. Its translation: CASRTGTTYEQYF.

The chain recombines TRBV10-3 with TRBJ2-7; D is ambiguous. The ends were cut back, 3 bases at V and 4 bases at J, with 10 bases in the middle. The germline gives CDR1 ENHRY, CDR2 SYGVKD. This CDR3 contains 13 residues. The CDR3 loop is CAISDDMVYEQYF. In DNA form, the CDR3 reads TGTGCCATCAGTGATGACATGGTTTACGAGCAGTACTTC.

The V call is TRBV11-2, the J call TRBJ2-2, with 12 bases that match TRBD2. The junction had 2 bases not matched to a gene; V was cut back by 3 bases and J by 6 bases. Germline CDR1 reads SGHAT; CDR2 reads FQNNGV. The CDR3 has 15 amino acids. The CDR3 sequence is CASSFLAGGSGELFF. The CDR3, as DNA: TGTGCCAGCAGCTTCCTAGCGGGAGGGTCCGGGGAGCTGTTTTTT.

This clone has only one observation. This chain joins TRBV5-5 and TRBJ1-1, with 7 nucleotides matching TRBD1. Germline V gives CDR1 SGHKS, CDR2 YYEKEE (reference sequence). This CDR3 has 12 amino acids. The V and J ends lost 0 bases and 10 bases, in that order; junction bases with no gene match: 3. This CDR3 is CASSLEKGAAFF. The CDR3 coding sequence is TGTGCCAGCAGCTTGGAGAAGGGGGCAGCTTTCTTT.

The chain is built from TRBV2 and TRBJ2-2; no firm D call. V was cut by 1 base and J by 4 bases, with 10 bases left in between. The CDR3 spans 15 residues. Germline CDR1 reads SNHLY; CDR2 reads FYNNEI. The CDR3 sequence: CASSEDSNPTGELFF. The CDR3 region has the DNA TGTGCCAGCAGTGAAGACTCAAACCCCACCGGGGAGCTGTTTTTT.

The chain carries TRBV27 and TRBJ2-7; no clear D gene. This CDR3 has 17 residues. Trimming took off 5 bases at V and 4 bases at J, with 24 bases between the two ends. Germline V gives CDR1 MNHEY, CDR2 SMNVEV (reference sequence). In nucleotides, the CDR3 is TGTGCCAGCAGTCTCAATCCCCCGTTCCCCCCTTCGTACGAGCAGTACTTC. This gives the protein CASSLNPPFPPSYEQYF.

The rearrangement links TRBV6-1 to TRBJ1-5, with D perhaps matching TRBD1 (5 bases). V lost 4 bases, J lost 5 bases, and 21 bases lay in between. The CDR3 runs to 17 residues. The germline V gene has CDR1 MNHNS and CDR2 SASEGT. The CDR3 nucleotides read TGTGCCAGCAGTGGTCTTACGGGACTCGCTGGGGATCAGCCCCAGCATTTT. This encodes CASSGLTGLAGDQPQHF.

This clone came up a few times. This chain links TRBV4-1 with TRBJ2-1; no firm D call. The V end was cut by 1 base, the J end by 3 bases, with 4 bases between. The germline CDR1 and CDR2 sequences are MGHRA and YSYEKL. The CDR3 has 13 residues. The CDR3 sequence is CASSQGLYNEQFF. CDR3 in DNA: TGCGCCAGCAGCCAAGGACTCTACAATGAGCAGTTCTTC.

V is TRBV5-1 and J is TRBJ2-2, with D unresolved. This CDR3 contains 17 residues. From germline, CDR1 is SGHRS and CDR2 YFSETQ. The V end was cut by 2 bases, the J end by 4 bases, with 18 bases between. CDR3 in DNA: TGCGCCAGCAGCTTCCCAGAGTACGGCGGTAGCACCGGGGAGCTGTTTTTT. Amino acids: CASSFPEYGGSTGELFF.

CDR3 sequence: CASSSTGVTNEKLFF. The CDR3 bases are TGTGCCAGCAGCAGTACAGGGGTGACTAATGAAAAACTGTTTTTT. This chain joins TRBV14 and TRBJ1-4, with TRBD1 matching 7 bases. Germline V gene sequence: CDR1 SGHDN, CDR2 FVKESK. V lost 5 bases to trimming and J lost 2 bases; unmatched junction nucleotides: 5. The CDR3 runs to 15 residues.

The chain couples TRBV27 to TRBJ2-7; 15 positions agree with TRBD2. The CDR3 spans 17 residues. CDR1 MNHEY and CDR2 SMNVEV come from the germline V gene (reference sequence). Trimming at V came to 5 bases and at J to 0 bases, leaving 5 bases not matched to a gene. The CDR3 here is CASSPLGLAGGSYEQYF. The CDR3 DNA reads TGTGCCAGCAGTCCCCTGGGACTAGCGGGAGGCTCCTACGAGCAGTACTTC.

There are a few counts of this clone. The rearrangement joins TRBV7-9 to TRBJ2-1; D is unclear. Germline lookup yields CDR1 SEHNR and CDR2 FQNEAQ (reference sequence). The CDR3 length is 16 residues. Trimming removed 2 bases at V and 0 bases at J, with 11 bases between. CDR3 nucleotide sequence: TGTGCCAGCAGCTTAAGATCTGGTCTCTCCTACAATGAGCAGTTCTTC. This gives the protein CASSLRSGLSYNEQFF.

This clone was seen only once. The rearrangement uses TRBV29-1 and TRBJ2-7; D gene uncertain. The germline gives CDR1 SQVTM, CDR2 ANQGSEA. This CDR3 is built from 14 residues. V lost 2 bases and J 2 bases, leaving 13 bases between the germline ends. CDR3 sequence reads: CSVENPTSTYEQYF. For the CDR3, the DNA is TGCAGCGTTGAAAATCCGACTTCAACCTACGAGCAGTACTTC.

The V gene is TRBV5-4, the J gene TRBJ2-4; 9 bases match TRBD2. Losses at the gene ends were 2 bases for V and 3 bases for J; bases not matched to a gene: 6. Germline V gives CDR1 SGHNT, CDR2 YYREEE (reference sequence). CDR3 length: 16 residues. CDR3 region: CASSFSSGGRKNIQYF. In DNA, the CDR3 is TGTGCCAGCAGCTTTTCAAGCGGGGGGCGCAAAAACATTCAGTACTTC.

The rearrangement uses TRBV11-2 and TRBJ1-1; tentatively, D is TRBD1 (5 bases). V dropped 5 bases and J dropped 1 base, with 23 bases sitting between them. The CDR3 runs 18 residues. Germline loops: CDR1 SGHAT, CDR2 FQNNGV. As DNA, the CDR3 is TGTGCCAGCAGCCCGGGGCAGGGCCCAAAAGAGAGGAACACTGAAGCTTTCTTT. Residues: CASSPGQGPKERNTEAFF. Full variable domain (rest looked up from reference TRBV11-2 and TRBJ1-1): EAGVAQSPRYKIIEKRQSVAFWCNPISGHATLYWYQQILGQGPKLLIQFQNNGVVDDSQLPKDRFSAERLKGVDSTLKIQPAKLEDSAVYLCASSPGQGPKERNTEAFFGQGTRLTVV.

The chain carries TRBV27 and TRBJ2-7, with D unclear. This CDR3 is built from 15 residues. Per germline, CDR1 MNHEY and CDR2 SMNVEV (reference sequence). Between the trimmed V and J ends, which lost 4 bases and 1 base, there was a span of 14 bases. The CDR3: CASSSIGEGSYEQYF. As DNA, the CDR3 is TGTGCCAGCAGTTCCATAGGAGAAGGTTCCTACGAGCAGTACTTC.

Concerning this clone itself: Other DNA sequences within the sample encode an identical CDR3. This chain links TRBV7-9 with TRBJ2-1; D unresolved. V lost 1 base and J lost 0, with 10 bases in between. Germline CDR1 and CDR2: SEHNR and FQNEAQ (reference sequence). This CDR3 comprises 16 residues. The CDR3 sequence is CASSLGPISSYNEQFF. CDR3 nucleotide sequence: TGTGCCAGCAGCTTAGGTCCAATTAGCTCCTACAATGAGCAGTTCTTC.

About this clone itself: At one of its ends the junction is not consistent with the germline gene, which may arise from a read error. The rearrangement joins TRBV29-1 to TRBJ2-7, with 9 bases identical to TRBD1. The CDR3 runs to 13 residues. Germline CDR1 and CDR2: SQVTM and ANQGSEA. This CDR3 is CSVGTGPSHEQYF. As DNA, the CDR3 is TGCAGCGTAGGGACAGGGCCCTCCCACGAGCAGTACTTC.

The DNA for the CDR3 is TGTGCCAGCAGTTTGGGACTAGTTAGTTGGACCGGGGAGCTGTTTTTT. This sequence encodes CASSLGLVSWTGELFF. The gene calls are TRBV6-5 and TRBJ2-2; 8 positions match TRBD2. The CDR3 covers 16 residues. J lost 5 bases, V lost 4 bases, and 9 bases had no gene match. Looked up from germline, CDR1 is MNHEY and CDR2 is SVGAGI.

CDR3 residues: CASSQVTGNEQFF. For the CDR3, the DNA is TGCGCCAGCAGCCAAGTAACCGGCAATGAGCAGTTCTTC. The chain combines TRBV4-1 with TRBJ2-1; no reliable D call. CDR3 length equals 13 residues. Between the trimmed V and J ends, which lost 1 base and 6 bases, there was a span of 7 bases. Germline V CDR1 and CDR2: MGHRA, YSYEKL.

V gene TRBV9 combines with J gene TRBJ2-5; D uncertain. Germline loops: CDR1 SGDLS, CDR2 YYNGEE. V was pared by 0 bases and J by 1 base, with 7 bases between. CDR3 length: 14 residues. In nucleotides, the CDR3 is TGTGCCAGCAGCGTAGTTGGCTCCCAAGAGACCCAGTACTTC. This codes for CASSVVGSQETQYF.

This chain links TRBV6-6 with TRBJ1-3, with unresolved D. Trimming took 8 bases from V and 4 from J, leaving 9 bases between them. This CDR3 has 12 residues. Germline CDR1 is MNHNY and CDR2 is SVGAGI (reference sequence). The CDR3 loop reads CASGPQGNTIYF. CDR3 nucleotides: TGTGCCAGCGGACCCCAGGGAAACACCATATATTTT.

The J gene is TRBJ1-1, the V gene TRBV6-6; D uncertain. The germline V gene encodes CDR1 MNHNY and CDR2 SVGAGI (reference sequence). The CDR3 loop spans 15 amino acids. Trimming pared 2 bases from V and 3 bases from J, leaving 13 bases between. The CDR3 loop reads CASSYLRTEDTEAFF. For the CDR3, the DNA is TGTGCCAGCAGTTACCTACGGACGGAGGACACTGAAGCTTTCTTT.

The chain carries TRBV16 and TRBJ2-1; a possible D gene is TRBD2 (6 bases). This CDR3 is 14 amino acids long. Germline values: CDR1 KGHSY, CDR2 FQNENV. Deletions cut 1 base from V and 10 bases from J, with 14 bases between. CDR3 coding DNA: TGTGCCAGCAGCCAATGGTTAAGCGGGCGAGAGCAGTTCTTC. The encoded protein is CASSQWLSGREQFF. Full variable domain (missing parts from reference TRBV16 and TRBJ2-1): GEEVAQTPKHLVRGEGQKAKLYCAPIKGHSYVFWYQQVLKNEFKFLISFQNENVFDETGMPKERFSAKCLPNSPCSLEIQATKLEDSAVYFCASSQWLSGREQFFGPGTRLTVL.